This T cell receptor beta chain appears in the sequencing data of a study of radiation and T cells in renal cell carcinoma. The CDR3 sequence is 13 residues long. Trimming shortened V by 3 bases and J by 5 bases, and 10 bases separated the two germline ends. Germline values: CDR1 SNHLY, CDR2 FYNNEI. In regard to this clone: What it binds is not known.

The repertoire was sequenced with immunoSEQ multiplex PCR; TCRdb's copy has only in-frame clones and lacks some. The sample lists 15,000 to 20,000 clones; about 56% were seen once. Treatment defined: 15 Gy SBRT to primary tumor, nephrectomy 4 weeks later. Nephrectomy followed 15 Gy stereotactic body radiation by 4 weeks. This renal cell carcinoma was of the clear cell type. General observations from the study: Only small tumor regions of 0.8 to 1 g were sampled. Compared with controls, irradiated tumors showed greater TCR clonality.

The origin of this receptor is a middle-aged man with renal cell carcinoma. The rearrangement uses TRBV2 and TRBJ2-5; D is tentatively TRBD1 or TRBD2 (5 bases each). Here the sequenced sample was tumor tissue, taken from a patient whose treatment included radiotherapy and nephrectomy. The CDR3 sequence: CASSDVGAETQYF. The CDR3 DNA reads TGTGCCAGCAGTGATGTCGGGGCGGAGACCCAGTACTTC.